These 18 T cell receptor beta chains originate from one sample sequenced in a study of blood T cell repertoires in COVID-19. Method: immunoSEQ multiplex PCR; TCRdb's copy keeps in-frame clones and lacks some. The table has about 520,000 clones, 75% to 90% seen once; the top ten hold approximately 3%. The sequencing sample was made of peripheral blood. The receptors come from a human donor in a cohort sampled during active COVID-19.

This clone is a singleton in its sample. The rearrangement uses TRBV5-1 and TRBJ1-1; D is perhaps TRBD1 (6 bases). Trimming pared 2 bases from V and 8 bases from J, leaving 10 bases between. Germline-derived CDR1 and CDR2 are SGHRS and YFSETQ. This CDR3 is built from 12 residues. The CDR3 nucleotides read TGCGCCAGCAGCTTTGGGACAAACGAAGCTTTCTTT. Its protein product is CASSFGTNEAFF. Together with reference TRBV5-1 and TRBJ1-1, the CDR3 gives the full variable domain: KAGVTQTPRYLIKTRGQQVTLSCSPISGHRSVSWYQQTPGQGLQFLFEYFSETQRNKGNFPGRFSGRQFSNSRSEMNVSTLELGDSALYLCASSFGTNEAFFGQGTRLTVV.

The chain is built from TRBV30 and TRBJ2-2; 12 nucleotides line up with TRBD2. This CDR3 region has 15 residues. V dropped 3 bases and J dropped 7; count of bases not matched to a gene: 6. Germline CDR1 and CDR2: GTSNPN and SVGIG (reference sequence). The CDR3 sequence: CAWSRLAGEVGELFF. The CDR3 DNA follows: TGTGCCTGGAGCCGACTAGCGGGAGAGGTCGGGGAGCTGTTTTTT. Together with reference TRBV30 and TRBJ2-2, the CDR3 gives the full variable domain: SQTIHQWPATLVQPVGSPLSLECTVEGTSNPNLYWYRQAAGRGLQLLFYSVGIGQISSEVPQNLSASRPQDRQFILSSKKLLLSDSGFYLCAWSRLAGEVGELFFGEGSRLTVL.

V is TRBV6-5 and J is TRBJ1-1, with 10 bases lining up with TRBD1. V lost 6 bases to trimming and J lost 4 bases; unmatched junction nucleotides: 5. CDR3 size: 14 residues. CDR1 is MNHEY, CDR2 SVGAGI, per germline. CDR3 in amino acids: CASRQTGGRTEAFF. CDR3 DNA sequence: TGTGCCAGCAGACAGACAGGGGGCCGCACTGAAGCTTTCTTT.

The rearrangement uses TRBV4-3 and TRBJ2-1; D ambiguous. Germline V CDR1 and CDR2: LGHNA, YSLEER. Trimming removed 0 bases at V and 4 bases at J, with 10 bases between. The CDR3 covers 15 residues. CDR3 nucleotides: TGCGCCAGCAGCCAAGAGGAACAGACGTACAATGAGCAGTTCTTC. It is translated as CASSQEEQTYNEQFF.

V gene TRBV21-1 combines with J gene TRBJ2-4; the tabulated D call, TRBD2, remains unverified against the DNA. TRBV21-1 is labeled a pseudogene. The CDR3 is made up of 20 amino acids. Here the CDR3 DNA reads TGTGCCAGCAGGAATTTAGCGGGAGAGGGGGTACGGCGAACCAAAAACATTCAGTACTTC. Translated: CASRNLAGEGVRRTKNIQYF.

The chain joins TRBV5-1 to TRBJ2-7, with D possibly being TRBD2 (6 bases). The V end lost 3 bases, the J end lost 2 bases, and 15 bases lay between the germline ends. The CDR3 is 15 residues long. The germline CDR1 and CDR2 sequences are SGHRS and YFSETQ. As DNA, the CDR3 is TGCGCCAGCAGCTCCGGGGACTTGGGGCCCTACGAGCAGTACTTC. Translated: CASSSGDLGPYEQYF. The full variable domain, completed using reference TRBV5-1 and TRBJ2-7, is KAGVTQTPRYLIKTRGQQVTLSCSPISGHRSVSWYQQTPGQGLQFLFEYFSETQRNKGNFPGRFSGRQFSNSRSEMNVSTLELGDSALYLCASSSGDLGPYEQYFGPGTRLTVT.

V gene TRBV5-1 combines with J gene TRBJ2-3; tentative D call: TRBD2 (5 bases). From germline, CDR1 is SGHRS and CDR2 YFSETQ. The CDR3 is 16 amino acids. Trimming removed 0 bases at V and 3 bases at J, with 14 bases between. CDR3 residues: CASSLAALERTDTQYF. CDR3 bases: TGCGCCAGCAGCTTGGCCGCACTAGAGAGGACAGATACGCAGTATTTT.

There are many counts of this clone. The V gene is TRBV29-1, the J gene TRBJ1-2; 10 positions match TRBD1. This CDR3 is built from 14 residues. V lost 5 bases to trimming and J lost 8 bases; unmatched junction nucleotides: 11. Germline CDR1 SQVTM, CDR2 ANQGSEA. The chain's CDR3 is CSVPFGTGVGGYTF. The CDR3 nucleotides read TGCAGCGTTCCATTCGGGACAGGGGTTGGCGGCTACACCTTC.

The chain couples TRBV25-1 to TRBJ2-5; 7 bases agree with TRBD1. V lost 5 bases, J lost 3 bases, and 3 bases stayed unmatched. This CDR3 contains 13 residues. Germline loops: CDR1 MGHDK, CDR2 SYGVNS. The CDR3: CASSKGAKETQYF. CDR3 DNA sequence: TGTGCCAGCAGTAAGGGGGCAAAAGAGACCCAGTACTTC.

This sequence joins TRBV30 and TRBJ2-7; 15 nucleotides line up with TRBD2. V dropped 5 bases and J dropped 4; count of bases not matched to a gene: 9. Germline CDR1 reads GTSNPN; CDR2 reads SVGIG (reference sequence). The length of the CDR3 is 16 residues. The chain's CDR3 is CAWGRGLAGGIYEQYF. The CDR3, as DNA: TGTGCCTGGGGTCGGGGACTAGCGGGAGGAATTTACGAGCAGTACTTC.

This chain links TRBV5-4 with TRBJ1-2, with 9 bases lining up with TRBD1. The CDR3 is made up of 15 amino acids. V shed 5 bases, J shed 8 bases, and the junction held 13 bases outside the gene matches. Germline-derived CDR1 and CDR2 are SGHNT and YYREEE (reference sequence). CDR3 sequence reads: CASSNNPGQGSGYTF. In DNA form, the CDR3 reads TGTGCCAGCAGTAATAATCCGGGACAGGGATCGGGCTACACCTTC. Complete variable domain (other parts from reference TRBV5-4 and TRBJ1-2): ETGVTQSPTHLIKTRGQQVTLRCSSQSGHNTVSWYQQALGQGPQFIFQYYREEENGRGNFPPRFSGLQFPNYSSELNVNALELDDSALYLCASSNNPGQGSGYTFGSGTRLTVV.

The chain joins TRBV30 to TRBJ1-5; TRBD1 agrees at 9 bases. Germline V gives CDR1 GTSNPN, CDR2 SVGIG (reference sequence). The CDR3 loop spans 15 amino acids. V lost 8 bases to trimming and J lost 7 bases; unmatched junction nucleotides: 15. As DNA, the CDR3 is TGTGCCCGATTAGAGGGACAGGGTGTCCTCCAGCCCCAGCATTTT. It yields the protein CARLEGQGVLQPQHF. Variable domain in full (rest from reference TRBV30 and TRBJ1-5): SQTIHQWPATLVQPVGSPLSLECTVEGTSNPNLYWYRQAAGRGLQLLFYSVGIGQISSEVPQNLSASRPQDRQFILSSKKLLLSDSGFYLCARLEGQGVLQPQHFGDGTRLSIL.

The chain carries TRBV30 and TRBJ2-2; D ambiguous. The CDR3 consists of 14 residues. The germline V and J ends were trimmed by 5 bases and 7 bases, with 17 bases remaining between them. The germline V gene encodes CDR1 GTSNPN and CDR2 SVGIG (reference sequence). This CDR3 reads CAWVSISAGGELFF. The CDR3 region has the DNA TGTGCCTGGGTCTCTATCTCGGCAGGCGGGGAGCTGTTTTTT.

This clone was counted between two and nine times. The chain recombines TRBV5-1 with TRBJ1-1; D ambiguous. Between the trimmed V and J ends, which lost 0 bases and 3 bases, there was a span of 6 bases. This CDR3 is built from 13 residues. Germline CDR1 and CDR2: SGHRS and YFSETQ. The CDR3 sequence: CASSLDTYTEAFF. The CDR3 bases are TGCGCCAGCAGCTTGGACACCTACACTGAAGCTTTCTTT.

The rearrangement joins TRBV29-1 to TRBJ1-1; D gene ambiguous. V was trimmed by 7 bases and J by 0 bases, leaving 9 bases between them. Germline-derived CDR1 and CDR2 are SQVTM and ANQGSEA. The CDR3 has 12 residues. The CDR3 loop is CSAVAMNTEAFF. CDR3 nucleotides: TGCAGCGCCGTTGCGATGAACACTGAAGCTTTCTTT.

The chain joins TRBV28 to TRBJ1-2; TRBD1 aligns across 9 bases. J lost 3 bases, V lost 6 bases, and 11 bases had no gene match. Per the germline V gene, CDR1 is MDHEN and CDR2 is SYDVKM. The CDR3 runs 16 residues. This CDR3 reads CASSKMDRGSDYGYTF. The CDR3 bases are TGTGCCAGCAGCAAGATGGACAGGGGATCAGACTATGGCTACACCTTC.

This clone appeared a single time. The rearrangement joins TRBV19 to TRBJ2-1; a weak D match, TRBD1 (6 bases). V was shortened by 7 bases and J by 2 bases, with 15 bases between the two germline ends. This CDR3 contains 15 residues. Germline loops: CDR1 LNHDA, CDR2 SQIVND (reference sequence). Here the CDR3 DNA reads TGTGCCAGTACCACTACAGGGTTCGCCTACAATGAGCAGTTCTTC. It translates to CASTTTGFAYNEQFF.

The gene calls are TRBV5-1 and TRBJ2-2; 10 nucleotides match TRBD2. The germline CDR1 and CDR2 sequences are SGHRS and YFSETQ. This CDR3 contains 15 residues. V was clipped by 7 bases and J by 7 bases; unmatched bases: 10. CDR3 in amino acids: CASFQREGQIGELFF. CDR3 in DNA: TGCGCCAGCTTCCAGCGGGAGGGCCAGATCGGGGAGCTGTTTTTT. The full variable domain, with the rest looked up from reference TRBV5-1 and TRBJ2-2, is KAGVTQTPRYLIKTRGQQVTLSCSPISGHRSVSWYQQTPGQGLQFLFEYFSETQRNKGNFPGRFSGRQFSNSRSEMNVSTLELGDSALYLCASFQREGQIGELFFGEGSRLTVL.